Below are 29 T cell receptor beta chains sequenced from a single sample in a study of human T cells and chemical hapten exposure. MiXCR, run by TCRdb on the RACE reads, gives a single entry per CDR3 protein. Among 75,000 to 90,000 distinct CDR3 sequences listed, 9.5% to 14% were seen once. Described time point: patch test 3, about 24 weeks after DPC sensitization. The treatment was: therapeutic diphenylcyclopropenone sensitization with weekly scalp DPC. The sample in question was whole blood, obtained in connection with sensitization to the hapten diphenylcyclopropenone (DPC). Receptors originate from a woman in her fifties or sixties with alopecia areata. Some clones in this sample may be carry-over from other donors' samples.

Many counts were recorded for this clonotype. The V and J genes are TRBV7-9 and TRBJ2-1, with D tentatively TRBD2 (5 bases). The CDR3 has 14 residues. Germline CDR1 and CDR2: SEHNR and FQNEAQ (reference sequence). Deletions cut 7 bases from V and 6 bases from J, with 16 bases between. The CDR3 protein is CASNVARGPNEQFF. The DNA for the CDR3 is TGTGCCAGCAACGTAGCTAGAGGGCCCAATGAGCAGTTCTTC.

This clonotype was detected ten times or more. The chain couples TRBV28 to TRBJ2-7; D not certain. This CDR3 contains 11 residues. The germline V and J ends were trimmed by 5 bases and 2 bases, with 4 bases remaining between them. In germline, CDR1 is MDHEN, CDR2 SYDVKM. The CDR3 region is CASSPAYEQYF. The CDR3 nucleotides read TGTGCCAGCAGTCCTGCCTACGAGCAGTACTTC.

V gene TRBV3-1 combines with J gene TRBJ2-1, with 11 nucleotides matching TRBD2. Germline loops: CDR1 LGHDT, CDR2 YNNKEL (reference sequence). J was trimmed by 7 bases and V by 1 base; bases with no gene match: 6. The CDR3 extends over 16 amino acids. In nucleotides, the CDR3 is TGTGCCAGCAGCCAAGCGGCTAGCGGGAGGAAAAATGAGCAGTTCTTC. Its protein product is CASSQAASGRKNEQFF.

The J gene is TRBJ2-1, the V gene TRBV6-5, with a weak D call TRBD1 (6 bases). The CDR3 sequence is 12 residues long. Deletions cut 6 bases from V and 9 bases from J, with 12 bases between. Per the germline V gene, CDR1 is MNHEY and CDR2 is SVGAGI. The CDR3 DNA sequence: TGTGCCAGCAGCTTGGGGGCTGGTGAGCAGTTCTTC. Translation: CASSLGAGEQFF.

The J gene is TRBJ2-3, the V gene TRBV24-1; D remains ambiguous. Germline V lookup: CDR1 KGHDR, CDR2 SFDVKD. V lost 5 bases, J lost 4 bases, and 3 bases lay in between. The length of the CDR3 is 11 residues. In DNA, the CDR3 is TGTGCCACCAGTGTAGCAGATACGCAGTATTTT. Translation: CATSVADTQYF.

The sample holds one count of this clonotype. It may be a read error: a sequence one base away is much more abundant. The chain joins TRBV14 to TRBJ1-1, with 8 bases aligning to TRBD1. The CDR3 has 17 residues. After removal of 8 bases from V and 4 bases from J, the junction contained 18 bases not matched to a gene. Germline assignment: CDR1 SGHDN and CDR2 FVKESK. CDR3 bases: TGTGCCAGCGGGCTGAAACAGGGGGGATATTATGGCACTGAAGCTTTCTTT. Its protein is CASGLKQGGYYGTEAFF.

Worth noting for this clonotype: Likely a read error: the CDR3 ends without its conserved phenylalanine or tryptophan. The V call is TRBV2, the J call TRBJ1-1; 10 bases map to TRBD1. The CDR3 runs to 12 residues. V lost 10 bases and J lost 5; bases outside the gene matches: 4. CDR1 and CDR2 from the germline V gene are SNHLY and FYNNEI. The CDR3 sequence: CATRTGGTEAFL. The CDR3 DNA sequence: TGTGCCACTAGGACAGGGGGAACTGAAGCTTTCCTT.

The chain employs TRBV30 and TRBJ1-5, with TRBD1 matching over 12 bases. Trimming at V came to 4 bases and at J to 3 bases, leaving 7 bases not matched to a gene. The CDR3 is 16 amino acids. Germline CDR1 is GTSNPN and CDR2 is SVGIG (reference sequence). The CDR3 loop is CAWTGQGAIVNQPQHF. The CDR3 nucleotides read TGTGCCTGGACGGGACAGGGGGCTATAGTCAATCAGCCCCAGCATTTT.

The CDR3 DNA reads as TGTGCCAGCAGTTTAAGGGGGCTTACTGGCTACACCTTC. This translates into CASSLRGLTGYTF. The V call is TRBV28, the J call TRBJ1-2; 7 nucleotides agree with TRBD1. The CDR3 has 13 residues. CDR1 MDHEN and CDR2 SYDVKM come from the germline V gene. Trimming removed 2 bases from V and 7 bases from J; junction bases left unmatched: 4.

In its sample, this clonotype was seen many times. CDR3 coding DNA: TGTGCCAGCAGCCGGCCAGGGGTACGGGACTACGAGCAGTACTTC. The encoded protein is CASSRPGVRDYEQYF. The gene calls are TRBV28 and TRBJ2-7; tentatively, D is TRBD1 (6 bases). Deletions cut 6 bases from V and 3 bases from J, with 18 bases between. The germline V gene has CDR1 MDHEN and CDR2 SYDVKM. The CDR3 length is 15 residues.

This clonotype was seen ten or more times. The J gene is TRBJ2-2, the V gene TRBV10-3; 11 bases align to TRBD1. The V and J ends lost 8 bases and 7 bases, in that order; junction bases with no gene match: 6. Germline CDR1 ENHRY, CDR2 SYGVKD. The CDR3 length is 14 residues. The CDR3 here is CAIGDRGFIGELFF. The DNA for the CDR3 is TGTGCCATCGGGGACAGGGGGTTTATCGGGGAGCTGTTTTTT.

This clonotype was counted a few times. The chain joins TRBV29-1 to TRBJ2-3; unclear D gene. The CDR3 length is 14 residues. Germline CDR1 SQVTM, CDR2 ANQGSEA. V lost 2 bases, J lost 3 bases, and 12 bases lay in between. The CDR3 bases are TGCAGCGTTGAACGTAACAGCGAGACAGATACGCAGTATTTT. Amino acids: CSVERNSETDTQYF.

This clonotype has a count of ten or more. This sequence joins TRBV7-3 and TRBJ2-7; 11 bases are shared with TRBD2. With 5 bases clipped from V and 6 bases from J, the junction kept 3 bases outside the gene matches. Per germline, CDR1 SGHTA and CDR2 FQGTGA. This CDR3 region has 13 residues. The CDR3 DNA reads TGTGCCAGCAGCACGCTAGCGGGAGGCGAGCAGTACTTC. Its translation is CASSTLAGGEQYF.

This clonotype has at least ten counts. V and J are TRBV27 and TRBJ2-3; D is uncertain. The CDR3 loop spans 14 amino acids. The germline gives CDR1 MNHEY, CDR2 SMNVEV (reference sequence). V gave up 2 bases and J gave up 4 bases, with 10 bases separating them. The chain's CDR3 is CASSLLGGSDTQYF. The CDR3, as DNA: TGTGCCAGCAGTTTACTTGGTGGTTCAGATACGCAGTATTTT.

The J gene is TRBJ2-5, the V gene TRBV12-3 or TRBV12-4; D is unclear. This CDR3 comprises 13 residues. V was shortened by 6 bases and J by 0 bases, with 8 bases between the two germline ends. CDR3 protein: CASRRAYQETQYF. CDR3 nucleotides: TGTGCCAGCAGGAGAGCGTACCAAGAGACCCAGTACTTC.

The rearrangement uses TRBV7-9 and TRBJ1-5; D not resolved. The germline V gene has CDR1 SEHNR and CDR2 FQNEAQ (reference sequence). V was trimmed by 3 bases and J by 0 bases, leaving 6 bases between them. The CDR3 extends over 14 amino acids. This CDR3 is CASSFDNSNQPQHF. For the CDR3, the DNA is TGTGCCAGCAGCTTTGATAATAGCAATCAGCCCCAGCATTTT.

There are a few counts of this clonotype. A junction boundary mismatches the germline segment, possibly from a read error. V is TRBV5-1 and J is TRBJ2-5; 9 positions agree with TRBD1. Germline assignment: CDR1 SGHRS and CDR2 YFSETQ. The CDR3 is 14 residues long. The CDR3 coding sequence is TGCGCCAGCAGCTTGGCCGGCCTTCCCGGGACAGGGTTTTTC. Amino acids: CASSLAGLPGTGFF. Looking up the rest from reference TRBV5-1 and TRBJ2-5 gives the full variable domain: KAGVTQTPRYLIKTRGQQVTLSCSPISGHRSVSWYQQTPGQGLQFLFEYFSETQRNKGNFPGRFSGRQFSNSRSEMNVSTLELGDSALYLCASSLAGLPGTGFFGPGTRLLVL.

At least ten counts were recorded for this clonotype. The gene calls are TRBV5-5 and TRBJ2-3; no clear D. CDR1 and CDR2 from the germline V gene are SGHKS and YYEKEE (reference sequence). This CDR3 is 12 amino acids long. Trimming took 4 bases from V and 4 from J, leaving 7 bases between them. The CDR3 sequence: CASSPVPDTQYF. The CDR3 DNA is TGTGCCAGCAGCCCCGTTCCAGATACGCAGTATTTT.

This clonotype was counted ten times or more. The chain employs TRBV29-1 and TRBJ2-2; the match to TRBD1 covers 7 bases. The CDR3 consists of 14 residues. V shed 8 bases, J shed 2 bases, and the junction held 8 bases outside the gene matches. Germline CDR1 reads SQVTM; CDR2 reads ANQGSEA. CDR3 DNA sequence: TGCAGCTCTACCGGGACAGCTAACACCGGGGAGCTGTTTTTT. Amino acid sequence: CSSTGTANTGELFF.

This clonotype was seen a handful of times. The CDR3 coding sequence is TGCAGCGTTGAAGTAGCGAGGACGCAGTATTTT. It is translated as CSVEVARTQYF. The chain links TRBV29-1 to TRBJ2-3; possible D gene TRBD2, 5 bases. V lost 1 base and J 9 bases, leaving 8 bases between the germline ends. CDR1 and CDR2 (germline): SQVTM, ANQGSEA. This CDR3 is 11 amino acids long.

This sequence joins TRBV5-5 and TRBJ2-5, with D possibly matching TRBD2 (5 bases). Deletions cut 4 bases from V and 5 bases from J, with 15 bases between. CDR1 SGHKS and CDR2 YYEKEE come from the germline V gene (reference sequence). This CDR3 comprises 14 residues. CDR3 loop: CASSGQRSVETQYF. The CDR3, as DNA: TGTGCCAGCAGCGGTCAGCGGTCCGTGGAGACCCAGTACTTC.

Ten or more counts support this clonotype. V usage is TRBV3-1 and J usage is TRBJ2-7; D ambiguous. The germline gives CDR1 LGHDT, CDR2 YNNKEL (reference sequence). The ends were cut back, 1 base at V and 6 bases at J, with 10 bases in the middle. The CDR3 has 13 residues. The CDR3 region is CASSQVAAIEQYF. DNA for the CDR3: TGTGCCAGCAGCCAAGTAGCAGCGATCGAGCAGTACTTC.

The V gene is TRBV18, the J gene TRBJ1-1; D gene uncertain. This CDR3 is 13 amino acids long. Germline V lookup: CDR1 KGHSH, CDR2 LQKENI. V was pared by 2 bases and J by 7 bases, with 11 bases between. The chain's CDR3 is CASSPTVVGEAFF. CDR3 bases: TGTGCCAGCTCACCAACGGTGGTTGGTGAAGCTTTCTTT.

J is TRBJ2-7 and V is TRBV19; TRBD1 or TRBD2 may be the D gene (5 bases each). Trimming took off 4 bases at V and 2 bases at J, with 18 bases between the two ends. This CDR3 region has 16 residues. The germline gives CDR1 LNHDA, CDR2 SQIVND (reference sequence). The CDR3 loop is CASSSLSGTTTYEQYF. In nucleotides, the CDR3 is TGTGCCAGTAGTAGCCTCTCCGGGACGACCACCTACGAGCAGTACTTC.

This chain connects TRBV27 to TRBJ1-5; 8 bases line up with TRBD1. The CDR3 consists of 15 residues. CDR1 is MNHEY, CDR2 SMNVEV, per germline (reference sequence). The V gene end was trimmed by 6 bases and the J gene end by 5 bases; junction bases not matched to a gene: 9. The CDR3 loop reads CASSLTGDYDQPQHF. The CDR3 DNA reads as TGTGCCAGCAGCTTGACAGGGGATTACGATCAGCCCCAGCATTTT.

The CDR3 nucleotides are TGTGCCAGTACTCCTACCGGGGCAGGTTCGGCTACGGGCGAGCAGTACTTC. It codes for CASTPTGAGSATGEQYF. V gene TRBV19 combines with J gene TRBJ2-7; the D gene could be TRBD1 or TRBD2 (5 bases each). V gave up 7 bases and J gave up 6 bases, with 28 bases separating them. This CDR3 is 17 amino acids long. Germline lookup yields CDR1 LNHDA and CDR2 SQIVND (reference sequence).

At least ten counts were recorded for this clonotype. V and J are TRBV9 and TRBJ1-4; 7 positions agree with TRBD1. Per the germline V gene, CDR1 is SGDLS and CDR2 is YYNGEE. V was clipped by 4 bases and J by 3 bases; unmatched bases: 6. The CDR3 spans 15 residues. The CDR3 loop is CASSPPGQPNEKLFF. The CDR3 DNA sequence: TGTGCCAGCAGCCCACCGGGACAGCCTAATGAAAAACTGTTTTTT.

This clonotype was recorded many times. The CDR3 loop is CASSLGVQETQYF. In DNA, the CDR3 is TGTGCCAGCAGCTTGGGGGTCCAAGAGACCCAGTACTTC. This sequence joins TRBV5-4 and TRBJ2-5; no clear D gene. The germline V and J ends were trimmed by 0 bases and 1 base, with 4 bases remaining between them. Germline lookup yields CDR1 SGHNT and CDR2 YYREEE (reference sequence). The CDR3 runs to 13 residues. The variable domain in full, completed from reference TRBV5-4 and TRBJ2-5, reads ETGVTQSPTHLIKTRGQQVTLRCSSQSGHNTVSWYQQALGQGPQFIFQYYREEENGRGNFPPRFSGLQFPNYSSELNVNALELDDSALYLCASSLGVQETQYFGPGTRLLVL.

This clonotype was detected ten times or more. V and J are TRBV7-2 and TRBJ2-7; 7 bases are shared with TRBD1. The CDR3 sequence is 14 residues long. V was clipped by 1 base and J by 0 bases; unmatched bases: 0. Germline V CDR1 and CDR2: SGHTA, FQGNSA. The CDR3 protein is CASSLGDSSYEQYF. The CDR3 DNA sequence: TGTGCCAGCAGCTTAGGGGACAGCTCCTACGAGCAGTACTTC.